A selection of T cell receptor beta chains follows, all from one sample in a study of T cells in Graves' hyperthyroidism and ophthalmopathy. TCRdb used MiXCR to reprocess the multiplex PCR reads, holding one entry per CDR3 protein. This sample has about 400,000 distinct CDR3 sequences, with 15% found just once. Material for sequencing was blood. These receptors were collected from a woman in her 30s with Graves' hyperthyroidism. Each CDR3 is given with its conserved first and last residue. The D gene is left open where the match is weak. Not all rows give a size; the values are once, few, many and, for expanded clones, a class.

v_call	j_call	d_call	clone_size	cdr3_nt	cdr3_aa
TRBV5-1	TRBJ1-5	-	-	TGCGCCAGCAGCCCGGGACCCAATCAGCCCCAGCATTTT	CASSPGPNQPQHF
TRBV19	TRBJ2-7	-	few	TGTGCCAGTAGAACTTTTGCGGGTGGCTACGAGCAGTACTTC	CASRTFAGGYEQYF
TRBV28	TRBJ2-7	TRBD2	many	TGTGCCAGCAGTTTTGGGGGGGGCTACGAGCAGTACTTC	CASSFGGGYEQYF
TRBV27	TRBJ2-7	TRBD1	once	TGTGCCAGCAGTTTTCGGGGGGACAGGGTCTACGAGCAGTACTTC	CASSFRGDRVYEQYF
TRBV19	TRBJ2-3	-	-	TGTGCCAGTAGTTTTCGACCCTCCACAGATACGCAGTATTTT	CASSFRPSTDTQYF
TRBV12-3/TRBV12-4	TRBJ1-6	-	-	TGTGCCAGCAGTTTAGAGGGCGCCCTTCTCCACCTCCACTTT	CASSLEGALLHLHF
TRBV3-1	TRBJ2-1	-	-	TGTGCCAGCAGCCAAGAGGGTTGGGGGCCACCGAGCTCCTACAATGAGCAGTTCTTC	CASSQEGWGPPSSYNEQFF
TRBV10-3	TRBJ1-5	-	-	TGTGCCATCAGACGGAAGGACAATCAGCCCCAGCATTTT	CAIRRKDNQPQHF
TRBV20-1	TRBJ1-1	-	many	TGCAGTGCCCAACCCTCTTGGGGGACGAACACTGAAGCTTTCTTT	CSAQPSWGTNTEAFF
TRBV24-1	TRBJ2-1	-	few	TGTGCCACCAGTGATTTTAGGCAGGGGTTCGGCGGTGAGCAGTTCTTC	CATSDFRQGFGGEQFF
TRBV20-1	TRBJ2-1	-	many	TGCAGTGCTAGAGATTTTGCGGGAAAGACCTACAATGAGCAGTTCTTC	CSARDFAGKTYNEQFF
TRBV11-2	TRBJ2-3	-	-	TGTGCCAGCAGCTTTCGACAGGCGGCGAGCACAGATACGCAGTATTTT	CASSFRQAASTDTQYF
TRBV20-1	TRBJ1-1	TRBD1	-	TGCAGTGCTAGGTCGACAGGGGGCCCCAGGGAAGCTTTCTTT	CSARSTGGPREAFF
TRBV25-1	TRBJ2-7	TRBD2	many	TGTGCCAGCAGTGCCCGACTAGCGGGAGGGTACGAGCAGTACTTC	CASSARLAGGYEQYF
TRBV3-1	TRBJ1-6	TRBD1	few	TGTGCCAGCAGCCACAAGGACAGGGGGCCACCCCTCCACTTT	CASSHKDRGPPLHF
TRBV20-1	TRBJ2-7	TRBD2	many	TGCAGTGCTAGAGAATCCGGGAGGGACTACGAGCAGTACTTC	CSARESGRDYEQYF
TRBV6-1	TRBJ2-3	-	-	TGTGCCAGCAGAACCCCCGGGGCAGATACGCAGTATTTT	CASRTPGADTQYF
TRBV29-1	TRBJ2-3	-	many	TGCAGCGTTGAATTCGGGAGCACAGATACGCAGTATTTT	CSVEFGSTDTQYF
TRBV19	TRBJ1-5	-	few	TGTGCCAGTAGTATAGCCCCAGGGCTGCGTCAGCCCCAGCATTTT	CASSIAPGLRQPQHF
TRBV28	TRBJ1-5	TRBD1	many	TGTGCCAGCAGTTCGGGAACGGACAGGGGTCAGCCCCAGCATTTT	CASSSGTDRGQPQHF
TRBV28	TRBJ1-2	TRBD1	few	TGTGCCAGCAGACCTCAGGGGGCTTCGGGCTATGGCTACACCTTC	CASRPQGASGYGYTF
TRBV15	TRBJ2-3	-	few	TGTGCCACCAGCACTCCGAGGGATACGCAGTATTTT	CATSTPRDTQYF
TRBV20-1	TRBJ2-7	TRBD1	-	TGCAGTGCGCGGACAGGGTCCCGCTACGAGCAGTACTTC	CSARTGSRYEQYF
TRBV7-8	TRBJ2-7	-	few	TGTGCCAGCAGCACTCACCGGGGTAACTACGAGCAGTACTTC	CASSTHRGNYEQYF
TRBV27	TRBJ1-1	-	many	TGTGCCAGCAGCGTAACAGGGTGGGGCACTGAAGCTTTCTTT	CASSVTGWGTEAFF
TRBV10-1	TRBJ2-7	-	-	TGCGCCAGCAGTGAGAGAGGGCAGCCTAACATCTACGAGCAGTACTTC	CASSERGQPNIYEQYF
TRBV7-2	TRBJ1-5	-	few	TGTGCCAGCAGCTTATGGACAAATCAGCCCCAGCATTTT	CASSLWTNQPQHF
TRBV27	TRBJ2-7	TRBD2	few	TGTGCCAGCAGTGCAATACTAGCGGGAGGGCAGCGCGAGCAGTACTTC	CASSAILAGGQREQYF
TRBV9	TRBJ1-2	-	-	TGTGCCAGCAGCCTTAGTACCCATGGCTACACCTTC	CASSLSTHGYTF
TRBV6-5	TRBJ1-5	TRBD1	many	TGTGCCAGCAGCCCGGGACAGGGATACCAGCCCCAGCATTTT	CASSPGQGYQPQHF
TRBV5-1	TRBJ2-1	TRBD2	many	TGCGCCAGCAGATTGACGACTAGCGGCTACAATGAGCAGTTCTTC	CASRLTTSGYNEQFF
TRBV13	TRBJ2-1	TRBD2	-	TGTGCCAGCAGCCCGGGACTGACTAGCTACGAGCAGTTCTTC	CASSPGLTSYEQFF
TRBV30	TRBJ1-1	-	many	TGTGCCTGGAGCAAAAACACTGAAGCTTTCTTT	CAWSKNTEAFF
TRBV6-6	TRBJ1-6	TRBD1	few	TGTGCCAGCAGTTACCGACAGGGGACAGGGGGATCACCCCTCCACTTT	CASSYRQGTGGSPLHF
TRBV3-1	TRBJ2-1	TRBD2	many	TGTGCCAGCAGCCAAGGTCCCGGGAGGTACAATGAGCAGTTCTTC	CASSQGPGRYNEQFF
TRBV18	TRBJ1-4	-	many	TGTGCCAGCTCAACTCGCTTAGACAAGTCCGGCGACAATGAAAAACTGTTTTTT	CASSTRLDKSGDNEKLFF
TRBV6-1	TRBJ2-7	TRBD1	many	TGTGCCAGCAGTTGGGACAGCCCCTACGAGCAGTACTTC	CASSWDSPYEQYF